This T cell receptor beta chain was observed in a study of shared clonotypes between healthy human individuals (dated by TCRdb to 2018 to 2020). A note on the overall study: A couple of women and three men aged 18 to 49 years were included in the cohort. For each donor, CD4 naive and CD4 memory were each given three plates, CD8 naive was given two plates, and CD8 memory was given one plate. To estimate repertoire size and how much clonotypes are shared between individuals, the study performed deep sequencing of blood TCR repertoires from a few healthy adults. Libraries were prepared and TCR repertoires were sequenced by different laboratories using diverse techniques, in order to increase sequencing depth and limit assay-specific biases. Between about 0.94 and 10 billion PBMCs per donor were obtained by leukapheresis.

Study-wide conclusions, independent of this receptor: Even with the large sequencing depth, rarefaction of the sorted-subset datasets indicated that sequencing was incomplete. Sharing across a few donors was observed for approximately 5% of naive CD4, over 3% of naive CD8, around 2.5% of memory CD4, and roughly 0.4% of memory CD8 clonotypes. Estimated clonotype richness was generally larger for naive than for memory subsets. Pairwise subsampling led to the expectation that sequencing depth would affect the degree of clonotype sharing among donors. Compared with non-shared clonotypes, the clonotypes found in all four sorted-subset donors had higher generation probabilities. Sampling was limited to blood, and TCR repertoires in tissue likely differ from TCR repertoires in blood. Because the study included a small number of donors, the genetic and exposure-history diversity represented was limited.

The donors were healthy, HIV-negative adults with no recently reported acute infections or vaccinations. Every donor was a Caucasian adult residing in Nashville, Tennessee, USA. Magnetic negative selection was used to enrich CD4+ T cells, after which naive cells were positively selected on CD45RA and the negative fraction became the memory subset. After blood collection by leukapheresis, PBMCs were isolated using Ficoll-Histopaque density gradient centrifugation and then cryopreserved in the vapor phase of liquid nitrogen. Analytical flow cytometry was used to check the purity and quantity of each magnetically sorted T cell population. Each sorted fraction had its genomic DNA isolated and then quantified by UV absorbance on a Nanodrop 2000c. TCR CDR3 regions were amplified from genomic DNA by multiplex PCR using the deep immunoSEQ assay. For each cell subset, the extracted genomic DNA was distributed evenly across all wells of several immunoSEQ 96-well plates, and each plate served as one replicate. For sorted subsets, 150 to 250 ng of genomic DNA, equivalent to some 30,000 T cell genomes, went into each replicate PCR. The purified libraries were quantified using a Qubit 3.0 fluorometer, sized with a Bioanalyzer 2100, and then quantified again using the KAPA Library Quantification kit. Every immunoSEQ 96-well plate was sequenced on a dedicated single-read 150-cycle Illumina NextSeq 550 flow cell. The original methods were these. The immunoSEQ output contained only junctional sequences without quality scores, so filtering could not match that applied to full-length reads. Sequences were annotated with PyIR, a Python wrapper for IgBLAST v1.9, using IMGT germline references to assign V/J genes and CDR3. Reads with weak V/J assignments (E-value above 1e-6), missing CDR3, stop codons, out-of-frame junctions, or ambiguous translated residues were removed. V3J clonotypes were defined as sequences sharing the same inferred V gene, J gene, and CDR3 amino acid sequence. Percentage overlap between repertoires was calculated by dividing the number of shared unique clonotypes by the size of the smaller repertoire. Three approaches were used to assess repertoire richness: RTK rarefaction, the Chao1 estimator, and Recon v2.1 estimates of unobserved clonotypes. For all TCRbeta clonotypes obtained by the gDNA method from a few donors, generation probabilities were computed with OLGA. TCRdb retrieved this table from immuneACCESS and kept in-frame rearrangements only. Not all clones are present; in checked studies, unresolved V genes account for under half, and no reason is known for the remainder. That table gives V, J and clone size, and the DNA gave D and trimming. Present in this sample are approximately 2.5 million clones, 93% of which were seen just once. Around 0.37% of the sample comes from the top ten.

This clone was recorded once. Which antigen it targets is not known. Base qualities are not provided; no much larger clone lies one nucleotide away. This clonotype was obtained from a man aged 18 to 30 in good health. Some clones in this sample may be carry-over from other donors' samples. Sequencing used naive CD4+ T cells from PBMCs. Reading the label with the study, this specimen's cell subset or site is: CD45RA+ positively selected.

The base sequence is TGCAGCGTTGAATGGGGCAGGGGCACTGAAGCTTTCTTT. This translates into CSVEWGRGTEAFF. This sequence uses TRBV29-1 and TRBJ1-1; tentative D gene TRBD1, with 6 bases matching. The CDR3 has 13 amino acids, counting the end cysteine and phenylalanine. Here the CDR3 DNA is all that survives: 39 bases in frame from base 1. Looking up the germline V gene yields CDR1 SQVTM and CDR2 ANQGSEA. V is shortened by 2 bases, J by 4 bases, and the region joining them spans 11 bases.